This TCR beta chain is drawn from a study of T-cell reconstitution after alpha-beta-depleted transplantation in children. Broader study findings: One year post-transplant, T-cell counts and diversity were largely derived from T cells produced anew.

Ten or more counts support this clonotype. Its antigen remains unidentified. A library of TCRbeta sequences, prepared with unique molecular identifiers, was generated. TCRdb reprocessed the PCR reads with MiXCR, giving one entry per CDR3 protein. The table lists 250,000 to 300,000 distinct CDR3 sequences, over 7.5% of them singletons. V dropped 4 bases and J dropped 4 bases, with 20 bases sitting between them. The CDR3 has 16 residues. Germline V CDR1 and CDR2: SQVTM, ANQGSEA. The chain recombines TRBV29-1 with TRBJ2-1; D is unresolved. This receptor was obtained from a female patient aged 2-15 years who had a stem cell transplant for Fanconi anemia, so the T cells may come from the graft donor. The sequenced sample was peripheral blood, obtained 360 days after TCRalphabeta/CD19-depleted stem cell transplant. CDR3 sequence reads: CSVVFRGTKRYNEQFF. DNA for the CDR3: TGCAGCGTTGTTTTTCGAGGAACTAAACGGTACAATGAGCAGTTCTTC.